In this sample, the clone carrying this T cell receptor (beta chain) turned up a few times. One junction end does not reproduce the germline sequence, and a read error may be involved. Patients underwent thyroid surgery, and none had received any treatment before it. The data were obtained in a study of metastatic and nonmetastatic thyroid tumors. MiXCR reprocessed the PCR reads for TCRdb. Of fewer than 100,000 clones listed, more than 12% are singletons. The germline gives CDR1 DFQATT, CDR2 SNEGSKA (reference sequence). The CDR3 totals 15 residues. This clonotype originated in a female donor with papillary thyroid cancer or a benign thyroid nodule (not recorded which). Some clones in this sample may be carry-over from other donors' samples. The chain combines TRBV20-1 with TRBJ1-2, with TRBD1 as a possible D gene (5 bases). Sequenced sample: blood. The CDR3 region is CIARWTHLRDYGYTF. Written as DNA, the CDR3 is TGCATTGCTAGATGGACACATCTTAGGGACTATGGCTACACCTTC.